The 23 T cell receptor beta chains below come from one sample, sequenced in a study of T-cell memory formation after mild COVID-19. TCRdb re-called the 5' RACE reads through MiXCR, storing one row per CDR3 protein. The table includes around 450,000 distinct CDR3 sequences, 20% detected once. The sequenced sample was PBMCs or a T cell subset sorted from them (not recorded which). Every receptor here comes from an adult woman who had mild COVID-19 (a few samples of this study predate the infection). Cell type and time point are not known.

This clonotype was observed a few times. J is TRBJ2-1 and V is TRBV29-1, with 12 positions matching TRBD2. CDR3 size: 11 residues. Germline CDR1 and CDR2: SQVTM and ANQGSEA. CDR3: CSGLAGRYQFF. The CDR3 DNA sequence: TGCAGTGGACTAGCGGGAAGGTATCAGTTCTTC.

This clonotype was seen a few times. V is TRBV5-1 and J is TRBJ1-4; a possible D gene is TRBD1 (5 bases). Germline lookup yields CDR1 SGHRS and CDR2 YFSETQ. V was clipped by 2 bases and J by 7 bases, with 15 bases between them. The CDR3 is 15 residues long. CDR3 coding DNA: TGCGCCAGCAGCTTCTCCAGGGAGGGAGGTGAAAAACTGTTTTTT. As protein: CASSFSREGGEKLFF.

This chain links TRBV15 with TRBJ2-3; no clear D. Germline CDR1 reads LNHNV; CDR2 reads YYDKDF (reference sequence). The CDR3 sequence is 13 residues long. V dropped 1 base and J dropped 2 bases, with 4 bases sitting between them. This CDR3 is CATSRVHTDTQYF. CDR3 bases: TGTGCCACCAGCAGAGTCCACACAGATACGCAGTATTTT.

This chain uses TRBV7-2 with TRBJ2-7; no reliable D call. This CDR3 comprises 14 residues. Trimming left V 5 bases short and J 0 bases short, with 11 bases between. Germline values: CDR1 SGHTA, CDR2 FQGNSA. CDR3 protein: CASSPRLSSYEQYF. The CDR3 DNA reads as TGTGCCAGCAGCCCGCGCCTTAGCTCCTACGAGCAGTACTTC.

The V gene is TRBV7-2, the J gene TRBJ1-6; tentative D call: TRBD1 (5 bases). Germline V gene sequence: CDR1 SGHTA, CDR2 FQGNSA. V lost 4 bases and J 7 bases, leaving 11 bases between the germline ends. This CDR3 spans 14 amino acids. For the CDR3, the DNA is TGTGCCAGCAGCTCCGGGGAGGGGAATTCACCCCTCCACTTT. Protein: CASSSGEGNSPLHF.

This chain joins TRBV12-3 or TRBV12-4 and TRBJ1-1, with 9 nucleotides matching TRBD1. This CDR3 region has 15 residues. V dropped 5 bases and J dropped 4; count of bases not matched to a gene: 8. DNA of the CDR3: TGTGCCAGCAGTGTCCGGGACAGGGTTTCCACTGAAGCTTTCTTT. Its protein is CASSVRDRVSTEAFF.

The V gene is TRBV7-9, the J gene TRBJ2-5, with a possible D match to TRBD1 (6 bases). V was cut by 8 bases and J by 3 bases, with 10 bases left in between. Germline CDR1 and CDR2: SEHNR and FQNEAQ (reference sequence). The CDR3 length is 12 residues. CDR3 bases: TGTGCCAGCGGGGACACGGAAGAGACCCAGTACTTC. Amino acid sequence: CASGDTEETQYF.

V and J are TRBV4-1 and TRBJ2-7; no firm D call. The CDR3 is 15 amino acids. The germline V gene has CDR1 MGHRA and CDR2 YSYEKL. V lost 4 bases to trimming and J lost 0 bases, with 13 bases between them. This CDR3 is CASSPFEASSYEQYF. CDR3 coding DNA: TGCGCCAGCAGCCCCTTCGAGGCTAGCTCCTACGAGCAGTACTTC.

There are many counts of this clonotype. The chain uses TRBV4-1 and TRBJ2-5, with D unresolved. The CDR3 consists of 12 residues. V shed 3 bases and J shed 4 bases, with 6 bases lying between them. Per germline, CDR1 MGHRA and CDR2 YSYEKL. In DNA, the CDR3 is TGCGCCAGCAGCCACACGCGAGAGACCCAGTACTTC. It encodes CASSHTRETQYF.

The chain recombines TRBV7-3 with TRBJ2-1; 7 nucleotides agree with TRBD2. The J segment lost 6 bases and the V segment lost 4 bases, leaving 3 bases of the junction unmatched. The CDR3 totals 13 residues. CDR1 SGHTA and CDR2 FQGTGA come from the germline V gene. The DNA for the CDR3 is TGTGCCAGCAGCTCGACTAGCATCAATGAGCAGTTCTTC. Amino acids: CASSSTSINEQFF.

This chain uses TRBV20-1 with TRBJ2-3, with D unresolved. The CDR3 is made up of 13 amino acids. V was clipped by 1 base and J by 6 bases, with 11 bases between them. The germline CDR1 and CDR2 sequences are DFQATT and SNEGSKA (reference sequence). The CDR3 DNA is TGCAGTGCTAGAGTCATTTCGTCGGATACGCAGTATTTT. This encodes CSARVISSDTQYF.

The sample holds a few counts of this clonotype. The chain links TRBV3-1 to TRBJ1-2; 7 bases line up with TRBD1. Germline V gene lookup returns CDR1 LGHDT and CDR2 YNNKEL (reference sequence). J lost 7 bases, V lost 4 bases, and 12 bases had no gene match. The CDR3 loop spans 15 amino acids. This CDR3 is CASSLTNRQGSGYTF. For the CDR3, the DNA is TGTGCCAGCAGCCTCACAAACCGACAGGGTAGTGGCTACACCTTC.

This clonotype was seen ten or more times. This chain uses TRBV6-7 with TRBJ2-1; D gene ambiguous. TRBV6-7 is an ORF, and what it does is uncertain. V dropped 6 bases and J dropped 1 base, with 19 bases sitting between them. This CDR3 has 17 residues. The CDR3 here is CASRMSYVRASYNEQFF. CDR3 in DNA: TGTGCCAGCAGGATGAGTTACGTAAGGGCGTCCTACAATGAGCAGTTCTTC.

The V and J genes are TRBV24-1 and TRBJ1-2; D ambiguous. The V end was cut by 5 bases, the J end by 3 bases, with 12 bases between. Germline assignment: CDR1 KGHDR and CDR2 SFDVKD. The CDR3 loop spans 14 amino acids. Here the CDR3 reads CATSGRTFHYGYTF. The DNA for the CDR3 is TGTGCCACCAGTGGACGGACCTTTCACTATGGCTACACCTTC.

CDR3 protein: CASSRSGSRTDTQYF. CDR3 DNA: TGTGCCAGTAGTAGAAGCGGGAGTCGAACAGATACGCAGTATTTT. The gene calls are TRBV19 and TRBJ2-3; TRBD2 matches 8 bases. There are 15 residues in the CDR3. Germline CDR1 and CDR2: LNHDA and SQIVND (reference sequence). V gave up 4 bases and J gave up 3 bases; unmatched junction bases: 6. Using reference TRBV19 and TRBJ2-3 for the parts outside the CDR3, the full variable domain is DGGITQSPKYLFRKEGQNVTLSCEQNLNHDAMYWYRQDPGQGLRLIYYSQIVNDFQKGDIAEGYSVSREKKESFPLTVTSAQKNPTAFYLCASSRSGSRTDTQYFGPGTRLTVL.

The table lists this clonotype with a few counts. The V and J genes are TRBV24-1 and TRBJ1-5; a possible D gene is TRBD1 (6 bases). The CDR3 has 14 amino acids. CDR1 is KGHDR and CDR2 is SFDVKD in the germline V gene. The V and J ends lost 7 bases and 4 bases respectively, with 13 bases between them. In DNA, the CDR3 is TGTGCCACCAGAGGTAGGGGGTGGAATCAGCCCCAGCATTTT. Amino acids: CATRGRGWNQPQHF.

The chain couples TRBV20-1 to TRBJ1-1; no reliable D call. The germline V and J ends were trimmed by 3 bases and 3 bases, with 11 bases remaining between them. CDR3 length: 13 residues. The germline gives CDR1 DFQATT, CDR2 SNEGSKA (reference sequence). The CDR3 DNA is TGCAGTGCTAGTTACGGCCGTCACACTGAAGCTTTCTTT. It yields the protein CSASYGRHTEAFF.

The chain links TRBV4-2 to TRBJ2-3, with 14 bases identical to TRBD2. The V gene end was trimmed by 3 bases and the J gene end by 1 base; junction bases not matched to a gene: 15. CDR1 is LGHNA, CDR2 YNFKEQ, per germline. This CDR3 contains 21 residues. DNA of the CDR3: TGTGCCAGCAGCCAGCTATATTCCGGGACTAGCGGGGGAACGCGCACAGATACGCAGTATTTT. It encodes CASSQLYSGTSGGTRTDTQYF.

This clonotype was recorded many times. This sequence joins TRBV5-1 and TRBJ2-7; TRBD1 matches 7 bases. CDR3 size: 16 residues. CDR1 is SGHRS, CDR2 YFSETQ, per germline. Germline trimming cut 0 bases from V and 3 bases from J; bases unmatched to any gene: 9. CDR3 DNA: TGCGCCAGCAGCTTGGAGCCGGGACAGCACCACTACGAGCAGTACTTC. Protein: CASSLEPGQHHYEQYF.

This clonotype was observed a few times. The rearrangement joins TRBV12-3 or TRBV12-4 to TRBJ1-2; D remains unclear. The ends were cut back, 4 bases at V and 3 bases at J, with 9 bases in the middle. The CDR3 spans 13 residues. The CDR3 nucleotides read TGTGCCAGCAGTTATGGCCCCTACTATGGCTACACCTTC. Translating it yields CASSYGPYYGYTF.

The chain employs TRBV6-5 and TRBJ2-3; D possibly corresponds to TRBD2 (6 bases). Trimming cost V 0 bases and J 3 bases, with 16 bases left between them. Germline V lookup: CDR1 MNHEY, CDR2 SVGAGI. The CDR3 contains 17 residues. CDR3 region: CASSYSGGGIVTDTQYF. DNA of the CDR3: TGTGCCAGCAGTTACTCGGGGGGTGGTATTGTAACAGATACGCAGTATTTT.

This clonotype was seen more than once but under ten times. The chain joins TRBV20-1 to TRBJ2-1, with TRBD2 identical over 10 bases. Germline V lookup: CDR1 DFQATT, CDR2 SNEGSKA (reference sequence). The CDR3 totals 15 residues. Unmatched junction bases numbered 7, after V lost 6 bases and J lost 2 bases. Here the CDR3 reads CSARGSGRAYNEQFF. In nucleotides, the CDR3 is TGCAGTGCCCGGGGGAGCGGGAGGGCCTACAATGAGCAGTTCTTC.

This clonotype was observed at least ten times. The chain combines TRBV4-3 with TRBJ2-1; 12 positions agree with TRBD2. The trim removed 0 bases at V and 9 bases at J, leaving 12 bases unmatched. Germline CDR1 reads LGHNA; CDR2 reads YSLEER. CDR3 length: 18 amino acids. The CDR3 region is CASSQELRLAGEFSEQFF. Written as DNA, the CDR3 is TGCGCCAGCAGCCAAGAGTTAAGACTAGCGGGAGAGTTCAGTGAGCAGTTCTTC.